This T cell receptor beta chain was recorded in a study of cytomegalovirus exposure and HLA in healthy donors (dated by TCRdb to the late 2010s). In terms of the full investigation: An earlier analysis of approximately 600 of the donors reported 250 to 350 Gb of sequence data and 117 million unique TCR beta sequences from roughly 180 million T cells. An early release covering roughly 600 HLA-typed donors comprised about 300 gigabases of sequencing data and tens of millions of unique TCR sequences. Of the 300 to 500 genotyped donors, 65% to 90% were placed in the genetic ancestry cluster associated with self-reported Caucasian donors. The study aimed to test whether signatures of past pathogen exposure could be identified by cataloging public T cell receptors. The study used immunosequencing to profile the T cell repertoires of under 700 subjects and linked those repertoires to cytomegalovirus serostatus. In addition to the first cohort of approximately 650 subjects, a separate validation cohort of around 110 different subjects was used. To predict cytomegalovirus infection status, the study brought together high-throughput TCR immunosequencing, statistical association of individual TCRs with disease status, and machine learning. In a later analysis, previously published TCR beta repertoires from some 640 donors were re-analyzed and high-resolution HLA genotyping was added so that TCR occurrence patterns could be studied. In the later analysis, no new phenotypic data were used to find candidate immune exposures; instead, reliance was placed on TCR beta sequences and their occurrence across donors. In an earlier analysis of 587 of the donors, high-throughput TCR beta sequencing was used to judge whether each TCR beta V gene segment behaved as functional or pseudogenic. Donor age, sex, ethnicity and CMV serostatus were collected together with the repertoire data. A later genetic analysis took genome-wide SNP genotypes for about 55% of the roughly 700 donors and used that subset as a discovery cohort. Every repertoire in the discovery cohort had been generated on one and the same sequencing platform. HLA typing covered class I and class II loci at four-digit resolution. Typing coverage varied by locus: roughly 620-630 donors for A, B, C, DRB1 and DQB1; around 560 for DQA1; more than 600 for DPA1; approximately 490 for DPB1. Several DR-DQ haplotypes were treated as single units for association and clustering because of strong linkage in the cohort. On average, 235,054 unique TCR beta nucleotide sequences were sequenced per donor among 398 genotyped donors of the cohort, with around 19% of those sequences being non-productive.

Receptors were amplified or captured by the immunoSEQ multiplex PCR assay. For the multiplex PCR, a mixture combining 60 forward primers for TCR Vbeta segments and 13 reverse primers for TCR Jbeta segments was used. A multiplex PCR assay on genomic DNA amplified the CDR3 region of rearranged TCR beta genes. The amplified TCR beta libraries were sequenced on the Illumina HiSeq System as 87-base-pair reads. Per the authors' processing: In a later analysis, tens of millions of unique TCR beta chains were counted across the 690 or so repertoires, and roughly 11 million of these chains were shared by at least two donors. To remove PCR and sequencing errors, raw reads were error-corrected and collapsed into unique sequences using a nearest-neighbor algorithm that merged closely related sequences. CDR3 sequences were aligned to IMGT reference sequences to assign V, D and J gene segments. For a sequence to be retained, at least a six-nucleotide match to both a V gene segment and a J gene segment was required. A rearrangement counted as productive if the CDR3 had no stop codons and remained in frame with V and J, and every other rearrangement counted as non-productive. CDR3 was defined by IMGT convention, running from the second conserved V-encoded cysteine to the conserved J-encoded phenylalanine. In an earlier analysis of some 550 of the donors, sequences lacking an unambiguous match to a single V gene segment were excluded. An earlier analysis of 500 to 600 of the donors classified V segments as functional when productive rearrangements were above 56.7% and as segregating when the standard deviation between donors was above 5%. A statistical classification framework was developed to diagnose cytomegalovirus status using the catalog of TCR beta chain sequences. In a later analysis, TCR nucleotide sequences were compared against IMGT/GENE-DB human TR gene sequences so that V and J genes could be assigned. A later analysis assigned CDR3 sequences and most-parsimonious VDJ recombination scenarios with the TCRdist pipeline. A later analysis defined each TCR beta chain by its CDR3 amino acid sequence plus V-gene family, and excluded reads lacking a unique V-gene family. In a later analysis, around 650 highly shared, low-generation-probability nucleotide sequences were removed to address suspected cross-contamination and a sequencing artifact. In a later analysis, a clonal expansion index for each public chain was calculated from normalized within-repertoire ranks of inferred template counts. In a later analysis, generation probabilities were computed with a VDJ recombination model fitted to out-of-frame rearrangements, and the resulting probabilities were checked against IGoR. In a later analysis, TCR-TCR, TCR-HLA and TCR-CMV co-occurrence was scored with hypergeometric tests, and a repertoire-size bias correction was applied to TCR pairs. False discovery rates were estimated in a later analysis by permuting HLA or CMV assignments 20 times. In a later analysis, co-occurring TCRs were grouped using DBSCAN, and TCRdist sequence similarity was added for clustering within HLA-allele-positive subsets. Co-occurrence clustering excluded repertoires with fewer than 30,000 or more than 120,000 public chains, plus five with anomalous nucleotide sharing. The table was pulled from immuneACCESS by TCRdb, which kept in-frame rearrangements only. Such tables lose some clones; where checked, under half of the loss comes from unresolved V genes, and the rest has no known cause. V, J and clone size derive from that table, while D and trimming were established from the DNA sequence. Counted in this sample were 150,000 to 200,000 clones; over 75% of them appeared once. The top ten clonotypes cover 1.5% to 2% of the sample.

Of note for this clone: Its target antigen remains unknown. It has no much larger one-base neighbor in the sample; base qualities were not kept.

Paper-wide results and their limitations: Roughly uniform sequencing depth across donors was assumed in presence/absence analyses, although this assumption may not hold. In a later genetic analysis, fewer N-insertions in productive TCRs were reported among donors in an Asian-associated ancestry cluster than the roughly 670-donor mean. In a later analysis, several top co-occurrence clusters were reported to appear linked to parvovirus B19, influenza, CMV and Epstein-Barr virus. An association between a missense DCLRE1C variant and V-gene and J-gene trimming of TCR beta chains was found in a later genetic analysis and replicated in an independent cohort. Compared with equally common non-associated chains, HLA-associated TCR beta chains in a later analysis were more clonally expanded and had lower generation probabilities. A later analysis found that TCR association rates varied across HLA loci, with DRB1 alleles showing the most associated TCRs and HLA-C alleles the fewest. The authors suggested that the approach could potentially be extended to other disease states and immunological phenotypes. A cluster of highly shared sequence variants was judged likely to represent a technical artifact of the sequencing pipeline. A further reported finding was that TCR beta sequences accurately predicted the HLA-A and HLA-B alleles for most subjects in the first cohort. Correlated functional status among segregating V segments might reflect linkage disequilibrium, but an unknown experimental factor could not be ruled out. For the cohort, immune exposure information was limited to CMV serostatus. In this cohort, only TCR beta chains were sequenced, and detectable features were limited by the absence of alpha or paired-chain data. Cytomegalovirus status was reported to be diagnosed by the classifier with high specificity and sensitivity in both the original and validation cohorts. In the study, 150 to 200 TCR beta chains were listed as associated with cytomegalovirus. In an earlier analysis of some 540 of the donors, most TCR beta V segments appeared in productive rearrangements about 87% or about 30% of the time, broadly matching IMGT annotations. When HLA alleles, especially DR and DQ, strongly co-occurred, attributing TCR associations to individual alleles was difficult. A later analysis associated about 16,000 TCR beta sequences with specific HLA alleles at a false discovery rate of 0.05. The earlier analysis of about 600 of the donors excluded about 16 rarely observed V segments, including chromosome 9 orphons, because counts were too low. Most TCR sequences were observed very rarely across donors, whereas some public TCRs were present in many individuals. In vitro tests confirmed that three of the cytomegalovirus-associated TCR beta chains recognize cytomegalovirus antigens. Because the 87-base-pair reads could not distinguish some IMGT-functional V segments, including TRBV6-2 and TRBV6-3, those segments were excluded. Because HLA typing was missing for some donors at each locus, association tests included only the typed subset. A later analysis found that most CMV-associated TCR beta chains appeared HLA-restricted, with HLA associations seemingly driven largely by CMV exposure.

The cohort consisted of hundreds of healthy bone marrow donors. All cohort members were sampled while nominally healthy, although unrecorded immune exposures were likely present. The donor was CMV seronegative and was included in the group of around 320 seronegative cohort members. A peripheral blood sample was provided by each donor, and peripheral blood mononuclear cells were used for TCR beta sequencing. The Qiagen DNeasy Blood Extraction Kit was used to extract genomic DNA from the blood cell samples. According to the germline V gene (reference sequence), CDR1 reads MNHEY and CDR2 reads SMNVEV. The CDR3 spans 17 residues, from the cysteine through the phenylalanine. Only the CDR3 portion is preserved as DNA: 51 bases, with reading frame beginning at the first base. Trimming takes 5 bases from V and 5 bases from J, and the germline ends sit 21 bases apart.

The specimen sequenced was PBMCs. The sequence came from a woman aged 25-40 years in good health and CMV-seronegative. The chain is assembled from TRBV27 and TRBJ1-4; D gene: possibly TRBD1, on 6 matching bases. The nucleotide sequence is given as TGTGCCAGCAGTGGCGGACAGAGCGGAATATCCAATGAAAAACTGTTTTTT. Its product reads: CASSGGQSGISNEKLFF.